Following are 12 T cell receptor beta chains from one sample sequenced in a study of blood T cell repertoires in COVID-19. Generated by immunoSEQ multiplex PCR, the TCRdb table keeps only in-frame clones and is missing some. Among 70,000 to 80,000 clones, about four fifths were seen once, and the ten largest hold about 12%. The material sequenced was peripheral blood. These receptors all come from a human donor in a cohort sampled during active COVID-19.

The chain carries TRBV2 and TRBJ2-7, with 7 nucleotides matching TRBD1. The V gene's germline CDR1 is SNHLY and CDR2 FYNNEI. The CDR3 runs 13 residues. The V segment lost 9 bases and the J segment 2 bases; nucleotides outside the gene matches: 7. The CDR3 region has the DNA TGTGCCAGTACCGGGACAGAGACCTACGAGCAGTACTTC. Protein product: CASTGTETYEQYF.

The rearrangement links TRBV2 to TRBJ1-2, with a weak D call TRBD1 (6 bases). This CDR3 region has 13 residues. Germline CDR1 SNHLY, CDR2 FYNNEI. The V gene lost 4 bases and the J gene lost 8 bases, with 14 bases spanning the gap. The CDR3 DNA reads as TGTGCCAGCAGTGTTTCCGGGACACTGGGCTACACCTTC. This gives the protein CASSVSGTLGYTF.

The rearrangement uses TRBV29-1 and TRBJ1-5, with 9 bases fitting TRBD1. This CDR3 is 13 amino acids long. The germline V gene encodes CDR1 SQVTM and CDR2 ANQGSEA. V lost 8 bases and J lost 4; bases outside the gene matches: 6. This chain's CDR3 is CSPDRGWNQPQHF. The CDR3 DNA follows: TGCAGCCCGGACAGGGGCTGGAATCAGCCCCAGCATTTT.

In regard to this clone: Other nucleotide sequences in the sample specify the same CDR3. This chain links TRBV9 with TRBJ1-6; a weak D match, TRBD1 (5 bases). The length of the CDR3 is 15 residues. V shed 0 bases and J shed 9 bases, with 13 bases lying between them. Looked up from germline, CDR1 is SGDLS and CDR2 is YYNGEE. CDR3 in amino acids: CASSVGPGGGSPLHF. In nucleotides, the CDR3 is TGTGCCAGCAGCGTAGGTCCGGGGGGGGGTTCACCCCTCCACTTT.

The CDR3 here is CASSIVGRGGTSGMKNEQFF. CDR3 DNA: TGTGCCAGTAGTATAGTAGGACGCGGGGGAACTAGCGGGATGAAGAATGAGCAGTTCTTC. This sequence joins TRBV19 and TRBJ2-1; 10 nucleotides align to TRBD2. CDR1 LNHDA and CDR2 SQIVND come from the germline V gene (reference sequence). V dropped 1 base and J dropped 7; count of bases not matched to a gene: 19. The CDR3 spans 20 residues.

V and J are TRBV7-7 and TRBJ2-7; 9 bases are a match to TRBD1. The CDR3 covers 14 residues. Germline V lookup: CDR1 SSHAT, CDR2 FNYEAQ (reference sequence). J was trimmed by 3 bases and V by 1 base; bases with no gene match: 1. The CDR3 sequence: CASSLGQGDYEQYF. The CDR3 bases are TGTGCCAGCAGCTTAGGACAGGGGGACTACGAGCAGTACTTC.

The CDR3: CASSQDPGGAPLNEQFF. Here the CDR3 DNA reads TGTGCCAGCAGCCAAGATCCGGGCGGGGCCCCCCTCAATGAGCAGTTCTTC. The rearrangement uses TRBV3-1 (or the pseudogene TRBV3-2) and TRBJ2-1; a weak D match, TRBD2 (6 bases). CDR3 length: 17 amino acids. V lost 0 bases, J lost 6 bases, and 18 bases lay in between. CDR1 and CDR2 from the germline V gene are LGHDT and YNNKEL (reference sequence).

The chain employs TRBV5-1 and TRBJ1-4, with TRBD1 identical over 8 bases. The CDR3 is made up of 16 amino acids. V lost 4 bases to trimming and J lost 2 bases; unmatched junction nucleotides: 7. Germline lookup yields CDR1 SGHRS and CDR2 YFSETQ. CDR3 protein: CASSPDRGMTNEKLFF. CDR3 nucleotide sequence: TGCGCCAGCAGCCCAGACAGGGGCATGACTAATGAAAAACTGTTTTTT.

V and J are TRBV5-6 and TRBJ2-1, with 7 bases lining up with TRBD1. Germline CDR1 reads SGHDT; CDR2 reads YYEEEE. The length of the CDR3 is 15 residues. The V segment lost 6 bases and the J segment 0 bases; nucleotides outside the gene matches: 6. The CDR3 is CASTKGGSSYNEQFF. For the CDR3, the DNA is TGTGCCAGCACAAAAGGGGGCAGCTCCTACAATGAGCAGTTCTTC.

The rearrangement joins TRBV4-1 to TRBJ1-5, with unresolved D. CDR1 and CDR2 (germline): MGHRA, YSYEKL. The V and J ends lost 3 bases and 6 bases respectively, with 18 bases between them. The CDR3 has 16 amino acids. This CDR3 is CASSHLLQIPPQPQHF. In DNA form, the CDR3 reads TGCGCCAGCAGCCATCTCCTCCAGATTCCACCTCAGCCCCAGCATTTT.

The J gene is TRBJ2-1, the V gene TRBV7-9; 11 positions agree with TRBD2. Per the germline V gene, CDR1 is SEHNR and CDR2 is FQNEAQ (reference sequence). The CDR3 length is 17 residues. Trimming removed 3 bases from V and 10 bases from J; junction bases left unmatched: 14. The CDR3 loop reads CASSFRTITSGSNEQFF. The DNA of the CDR3 is TGTGCCAGCAGCTTTCGAACTATCACTAGCGGGAGCAACGAGCAGTTCTTC.

The chain couples TRBV19 to TRBJ2-1; the match to TRBD1 covers 8 bases. CDR3 length equals 15 residues. CDR1 and CDR2 from the germline V gene are LNHDA and SQIVND (reference sequence). Unmatched junction bases numbered 7, after V lost 5 bases and J lost 4 bases. This chain's CDR3 is CASSPRTGRYNEQFF. The CDR3 DNA follows: TGTGCCAGTAGTCCGCGGACAGGGAGATACAATGAGCAGTTCTTC.